A selection of T cell receptor beta chains follows, all from one sample in a study of blood T cell repertoires in COVID-19. Clones were read by immunoSEQ multiplex PCR, and TCRdb kept only the in-frame ones, dropping some. The sample shows about 310,000 clones, around 87% of them seen only once. The sequencing sample was made of peripheral blood. The receptor set was obtained from a woman between 45 and 60 years old who had recovered from COVID-19. Each CDR3 is given with its conserved first and last residue. The order of the fields is J gene, D gene, CDR3 length, clone size, V gene, CDR3 protein, CDR3 DNA. D genes are given only for firm matches. The size entry is marked missing in some rows and otherwise reads once, few, many or a size class.

TRBJ2-3	-	13	-	TRBV7-2	CASSLVARDTQYF	TGTGCCAGCAGCTTAGTCGCTAGAGATACGCAGTATTTT
TRBJ2-1	-	16	-	TRBV7-2	CASSLGGTSVYNEQFF	TGTGCCAGCAGCTTAGGCGGGACTTCGGTTTACAATGAGCAGTTCTTC
TRBJ1-4	-	15	-	TRBV7-9	CASSERYGSDEKLFF	TGTGCCAGCAGCGAGCGATATGGGTCGGATGAAAAACTGTTTTTT
TRBJ1-1	TRBD1	14	-	TRBV23-1	CASSRQGPNTEAFF	TGCGCCAGCAGTCGACAGGGGCCGAACACTGAAGCTTTCTTT
TRBJ2-3	TRBD2	15	-	TRBV2	CASITSGNRPDTQYF	TGTGCCAGCATTACTAGCGGGAACCGTCCAGATACGCAGTATTTT
TRBJ2-7	TRBD2	15	-	TRBV3-1/TRBV3-2	CASSPGYSGRSEQYF	TGTGCCAGCAGCCCTGGATACAGCGGGAGGAGCGAGCAGTACTTC
TRBJ2-2	TRBD2	18	-	TRBV4-1	CASRSPAGGRGYGGELFF	TGCGCCAGCAGATCACCCGCGGGGGGGAGAGGATATGGCGGGGAGCTGTTTTTT
TRBJ2-7	-	15	once	TRBV18	CASSPPLAEAYEQYF	TGTGCCAGCTCACCACCACTAGCAGAGGCCTACGAGCAGTACTTC
TRBJ2-3	TRBD2	16	-	TRBV5-1	CASSSLAGGDTDTQYF	TGCGCCAGCAGCTCTTTAGCGGGGGGCGACACAGATACGCAGTATTTT
TRBJ2-3	TRBD2	16	-	TRBV4-3	CASSRGGDVSTDTQYF	TGCGCCAGCAGTCGCGGGGGGGATGTGAGCACAGATACGCAGTATTTT
TRBJ1-1	-	13	-	TRBV2	CASSERGGTEAFF	TGTGCCAGCAGTGAGAGGGGGGGCACTGAAGCTTTCTTT
TRBJ2-3	TRBD2	16	-	TRBV4-2	CASSQGTSGYTDTQYF	TGTGCCAGCAGCCAAGGGACTAGCGGGTACACAGATACGCAGTATTTT
TRBJ1-6	TRBD1	15	-	TRBV5-5	CASSTRDRANSPLHF	TGTGCCAGCAGCACACGGGACAGGGCAAATTCACCCCTCCACTTT
TRBJ1-5	TRBD1	15	-	TRBV10-3	CAISRDSLSNQPQHF	TGTGCCATCAGTCGGGACAGCCTTAGCAATCAGCCCCAGCATTTT
TRBJ1-2	-	12	-	TRBV28	CASTSGVEGYTF	TGTGCCAGCACTTCAGGGGTTGAGGGCTACACCTTC
TRBJ2-5	-	13	-	TRBV5-6	CASSGRGQETQYF	TGTGCCAGCAGCGGAAGGGGCCAAGAGACCCAGTACTTC
TRBJ2-1	-	15	-	TRBV4-1	CASSHGPRARNEQFF	TGCGCCAGCAGCCATGGGCCTCGAGCCCGCAATGAGCAGTTCTTC
TRBJ2-7	-	12	-	TRBV28	CASSLTVYEQYF	TGTGCCAGCAGTTTAACAGTCTACGAGCAGTACTTC
TRBJ1-6	-	14	-	TRBV5-1	CASSLGGEWSPLHF	TGCGCCAGCAGCTTGGGGGGCGAATGGTCACCCCTCCACTTT
TRBJ2-5	TRBD1	17	-	TRBV4-3	CASSQGSRGQGQETQYF	TGCGCCAGCAGCCAAGGTAGTCGGGGACAGGGACAAGAGACCCAGTACTTC
TRBJ2-1	TRBD2	16	-	TRBV7-2	CASSDSKRGGGNEQFF	TGTGCCAGCAGCGATAGTAAGCGGGGGGGAGGCAATGAGCAGTTCTTC
TRBJ1-5	-	18	-	TRBV28	CASSLYFNRGLGNQPQHF	TGTGCCAGCAGTTTATATTTTAATAGGGGCCTGGGCAATCAGCCCCAGCATTTT
TRBJ2-2	-	12	-	TRBV6-5	CASSRGLGELFF	TGTGCCAGCAGCCGCGGGCTCGGGGAGCTGTTTTTT
TRBJ2-2	-	14	-	TRBV28	CASSPPGGTGELFF	TGTGCCAGCAGTCCCCCCGGGGGTACCGGGGAGCTGTTTTTT